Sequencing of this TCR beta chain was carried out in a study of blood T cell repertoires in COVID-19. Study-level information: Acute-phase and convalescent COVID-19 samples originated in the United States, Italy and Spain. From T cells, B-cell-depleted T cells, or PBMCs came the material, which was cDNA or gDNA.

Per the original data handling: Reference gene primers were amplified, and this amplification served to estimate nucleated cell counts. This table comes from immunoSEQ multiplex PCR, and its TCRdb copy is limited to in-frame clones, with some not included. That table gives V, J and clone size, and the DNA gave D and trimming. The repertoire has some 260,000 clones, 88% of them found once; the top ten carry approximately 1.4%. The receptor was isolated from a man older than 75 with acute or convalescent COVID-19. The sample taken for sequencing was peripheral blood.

Here the CDR3 reads CASSTDRFTPSLRAGYTF. The CDR3 nucleotides are TGTGCCAGTAGTACGGACAGGTTCACTCCTTCACTCAGGGCGGGCTACACCTTC. The rearrangement links TRBV19 to TRBJ1-2; 7 bases line up with TRBD1. The CDR3 consists of 18 residues. After removal of 4 bases from V and 8 bases from J, the junction contained 22 bases not matched to a gene. The germline gives CDR1 LNHDA, CDR2 SQIVND (reference sequence).